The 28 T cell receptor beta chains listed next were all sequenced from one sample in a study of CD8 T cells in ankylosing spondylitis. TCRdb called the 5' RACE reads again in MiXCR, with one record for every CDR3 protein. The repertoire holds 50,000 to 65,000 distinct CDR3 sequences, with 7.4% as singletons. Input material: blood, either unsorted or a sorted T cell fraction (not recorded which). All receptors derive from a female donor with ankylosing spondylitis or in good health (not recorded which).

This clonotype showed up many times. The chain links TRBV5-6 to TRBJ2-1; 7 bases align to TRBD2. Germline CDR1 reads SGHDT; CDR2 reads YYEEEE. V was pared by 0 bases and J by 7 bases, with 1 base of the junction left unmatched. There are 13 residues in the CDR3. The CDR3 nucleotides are TGTGCCAGCAGCTTGGGAGCGGGGAATGAGCAGTTCTTC. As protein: CASSLGAGNEQFF.

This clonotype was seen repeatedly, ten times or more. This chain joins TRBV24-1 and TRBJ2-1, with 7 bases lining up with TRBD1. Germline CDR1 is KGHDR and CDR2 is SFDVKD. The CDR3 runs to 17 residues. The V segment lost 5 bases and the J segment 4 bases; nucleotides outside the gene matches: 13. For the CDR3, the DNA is TGTGCCACCAGTGCCAACTCCCGGGACAGCTCATACAATGAGCAGTTCTTC. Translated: CATSANSRDSSYNEQFF.

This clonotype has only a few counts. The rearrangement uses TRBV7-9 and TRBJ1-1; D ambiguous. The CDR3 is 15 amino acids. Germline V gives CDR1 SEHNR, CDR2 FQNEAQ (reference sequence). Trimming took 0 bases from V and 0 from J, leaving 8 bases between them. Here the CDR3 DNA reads TGTGCCAGCAGCTTAGCGCCTGGGGTGAACACTGAAGCTTTCTTT. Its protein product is CASSLAPGVNTEAFF.

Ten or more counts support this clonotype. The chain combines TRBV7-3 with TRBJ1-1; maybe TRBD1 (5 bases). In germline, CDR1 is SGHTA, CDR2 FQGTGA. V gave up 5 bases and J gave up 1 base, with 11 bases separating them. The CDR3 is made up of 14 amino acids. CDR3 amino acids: CASSRSGGNTEAFF. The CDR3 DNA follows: TGTGCCAGCAGCCGATCTGGGGGGAACACTGAAGCTTTCTTT.

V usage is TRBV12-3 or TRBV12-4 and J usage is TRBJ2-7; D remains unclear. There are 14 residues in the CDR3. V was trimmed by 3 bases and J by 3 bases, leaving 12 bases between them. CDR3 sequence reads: CASSLIGRYYEQYF. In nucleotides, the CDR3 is TGTGCCAGCAGTTTGATAGGCAGGTACTACGAGCAGTACTTC.

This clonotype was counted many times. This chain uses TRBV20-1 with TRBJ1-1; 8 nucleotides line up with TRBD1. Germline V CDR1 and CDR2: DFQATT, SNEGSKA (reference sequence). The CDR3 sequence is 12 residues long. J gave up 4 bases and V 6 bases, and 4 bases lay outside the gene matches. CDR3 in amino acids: CSADRESTEAFF. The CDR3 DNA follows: TGCAGTGCGGACAGGGAAAGCACTGAAGCTTTCTTT.

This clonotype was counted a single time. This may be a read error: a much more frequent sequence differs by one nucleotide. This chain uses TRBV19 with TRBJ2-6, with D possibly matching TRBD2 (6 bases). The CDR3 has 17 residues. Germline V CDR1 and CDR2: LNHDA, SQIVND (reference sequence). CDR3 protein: CASRPGEVRLGATVLTF. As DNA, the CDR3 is TGTGCCAGTAGACCGGGGGAAGTCCGTCTCGGGGCCACCGTCCTGACTTTC.

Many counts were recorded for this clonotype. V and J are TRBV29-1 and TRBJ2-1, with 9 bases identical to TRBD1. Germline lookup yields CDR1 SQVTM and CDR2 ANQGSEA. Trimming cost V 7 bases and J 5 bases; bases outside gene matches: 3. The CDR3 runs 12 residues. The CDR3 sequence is CSAGTGHNEQFF. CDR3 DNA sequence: TGCAGCGCCGGGACAGGGCACAATGAGCAGTTCTTC.

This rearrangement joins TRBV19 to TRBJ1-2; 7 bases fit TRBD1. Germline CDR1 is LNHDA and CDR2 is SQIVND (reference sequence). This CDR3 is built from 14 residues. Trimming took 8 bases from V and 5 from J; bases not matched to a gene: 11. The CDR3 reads CASLAGGGRYGYTF. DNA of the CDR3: TGTGCCAGTCTCGCAGGGGGTGGACGGTATGGCTACACCTTC.

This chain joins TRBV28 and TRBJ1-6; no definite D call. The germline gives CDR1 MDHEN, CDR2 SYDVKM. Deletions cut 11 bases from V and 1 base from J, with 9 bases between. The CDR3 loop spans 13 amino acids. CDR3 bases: TGTGCCGCCACCTCGTCCTATAATTCACCCCTCCACTTT. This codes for CAATSSYNSPLHF.

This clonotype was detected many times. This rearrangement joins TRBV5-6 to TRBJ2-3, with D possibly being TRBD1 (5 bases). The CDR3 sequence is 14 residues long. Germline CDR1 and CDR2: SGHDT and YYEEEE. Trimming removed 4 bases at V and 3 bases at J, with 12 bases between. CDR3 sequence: CASSGNRFTDTQYF. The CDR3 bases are TGTGCCAGCAGCGGGAACAGGTTTACAGATACGCAGTATTTT.

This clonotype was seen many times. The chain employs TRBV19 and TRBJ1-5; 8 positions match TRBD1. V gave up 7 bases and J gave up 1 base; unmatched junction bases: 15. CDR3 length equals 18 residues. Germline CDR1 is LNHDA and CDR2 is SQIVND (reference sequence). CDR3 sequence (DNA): TGTGCCAGTACCCTGCTGCGGCAGGGGGCAGGGAGCAATCAGCCCCAGCATTTT. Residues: CASTLLRQGAGSNQPQHF.

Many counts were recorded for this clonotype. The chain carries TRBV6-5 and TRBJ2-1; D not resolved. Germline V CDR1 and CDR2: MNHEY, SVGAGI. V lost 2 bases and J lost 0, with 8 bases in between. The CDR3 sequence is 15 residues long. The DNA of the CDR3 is TGTGCCAGCAGTTACGGGTCGAGCTCCTACAATGAGCAGTTCTTC. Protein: CASSYGSSSYNEQFF.

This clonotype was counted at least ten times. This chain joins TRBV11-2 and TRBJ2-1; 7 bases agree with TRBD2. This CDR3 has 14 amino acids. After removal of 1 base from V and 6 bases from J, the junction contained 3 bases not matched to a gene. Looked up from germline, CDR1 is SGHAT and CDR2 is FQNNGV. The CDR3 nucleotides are TGTGCCAGCAGCTTAGTGGGGGGGGGCAATGAGCAGTTCTTC. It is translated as CASSLVGGGNEQFF.

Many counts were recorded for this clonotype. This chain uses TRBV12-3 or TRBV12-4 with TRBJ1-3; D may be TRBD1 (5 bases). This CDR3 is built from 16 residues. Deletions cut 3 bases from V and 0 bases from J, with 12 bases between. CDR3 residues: CASSFPQGFSGNTIYF. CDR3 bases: TGTGCCAGCAGTTTCCCCCAGGGCTTCTCTGGAAACACCATATATTTT.

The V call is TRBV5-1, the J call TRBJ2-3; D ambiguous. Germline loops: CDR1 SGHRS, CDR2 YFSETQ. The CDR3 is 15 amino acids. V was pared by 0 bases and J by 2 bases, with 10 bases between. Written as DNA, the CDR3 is TGCGCCAGCAGCTTGGGTGGATATGTCACAGATACGCAGTATTTT. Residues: CASSLGGYVTDTQYF.

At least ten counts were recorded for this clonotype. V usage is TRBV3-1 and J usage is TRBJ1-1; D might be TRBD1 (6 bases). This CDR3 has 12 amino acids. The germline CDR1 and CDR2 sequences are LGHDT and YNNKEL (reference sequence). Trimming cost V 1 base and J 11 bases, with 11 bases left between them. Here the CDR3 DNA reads TGTGCCAGCAGCCAAGGGGGGGCGGGGGCTTTCTTT. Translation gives CASSQGGAGAFF.

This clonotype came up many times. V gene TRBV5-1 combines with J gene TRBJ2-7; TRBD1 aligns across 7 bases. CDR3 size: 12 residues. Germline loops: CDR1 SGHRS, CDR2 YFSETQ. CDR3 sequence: CASSLDGTALSV. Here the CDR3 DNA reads TGCGCCAGCAGCTTGGACGGGACAGCCCTTTCGGTC.

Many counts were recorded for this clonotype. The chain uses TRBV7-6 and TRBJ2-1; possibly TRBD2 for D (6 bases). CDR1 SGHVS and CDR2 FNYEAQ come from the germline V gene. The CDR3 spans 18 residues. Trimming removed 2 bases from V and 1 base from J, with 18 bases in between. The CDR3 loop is CASSLLLHGTESYNEQFF. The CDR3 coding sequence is TGTGCCAGCAGCTTATTACTCCACGGGACTGAATCCTACAATGAGCAGTTCTTC.

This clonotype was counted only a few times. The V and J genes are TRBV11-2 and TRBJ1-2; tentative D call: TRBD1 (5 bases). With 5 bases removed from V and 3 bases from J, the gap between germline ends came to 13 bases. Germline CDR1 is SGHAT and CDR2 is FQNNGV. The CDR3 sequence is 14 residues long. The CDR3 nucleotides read TGTGCCAGCAGCCAGAATGCGGGGGACTATGGCTACACCTTC. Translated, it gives CASSQNAGDYGYTF.

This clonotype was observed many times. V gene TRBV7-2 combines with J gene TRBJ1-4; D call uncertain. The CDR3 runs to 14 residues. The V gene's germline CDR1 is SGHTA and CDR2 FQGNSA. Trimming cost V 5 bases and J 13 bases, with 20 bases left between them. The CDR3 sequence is CASSPGEYAGSLFF. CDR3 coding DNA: TGTGCCAGCAGCCCCGGGGAGTACGCCGGGTCACTGTTTTTT.

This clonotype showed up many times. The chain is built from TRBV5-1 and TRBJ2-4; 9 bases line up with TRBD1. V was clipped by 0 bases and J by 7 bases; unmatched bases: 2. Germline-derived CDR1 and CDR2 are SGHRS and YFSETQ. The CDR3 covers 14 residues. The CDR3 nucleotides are TGCGCCAGCAGCTTGGGAGACAGGGGGAACATTCAGTACTTC. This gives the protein CASSLGDRGNIQYF.

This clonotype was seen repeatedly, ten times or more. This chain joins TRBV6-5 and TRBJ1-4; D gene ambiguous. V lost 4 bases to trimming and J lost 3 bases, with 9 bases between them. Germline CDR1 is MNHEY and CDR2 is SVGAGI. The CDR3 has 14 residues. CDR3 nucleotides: TGTGCCAGCAGTTCAGGATCCGCTAATGAAAAACTGTTTTTT. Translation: CASSSGSANEKLFF.

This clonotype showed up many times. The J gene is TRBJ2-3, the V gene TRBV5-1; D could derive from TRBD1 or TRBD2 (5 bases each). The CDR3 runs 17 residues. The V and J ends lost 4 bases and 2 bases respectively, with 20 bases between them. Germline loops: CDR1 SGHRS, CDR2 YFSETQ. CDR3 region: CASSKTGPPDLTDTQYF. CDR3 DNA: TGCGCCAGCAGCAAAACGGGACCTCCCGATCTCACAGATACGCAGTATTTT.

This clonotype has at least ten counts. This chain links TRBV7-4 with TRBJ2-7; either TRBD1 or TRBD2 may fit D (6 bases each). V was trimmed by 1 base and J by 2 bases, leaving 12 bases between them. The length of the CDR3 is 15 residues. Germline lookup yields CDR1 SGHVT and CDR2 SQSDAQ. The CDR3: CASSLGRGYAYEQYF. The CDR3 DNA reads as TGTGCCAGCAGCTTAGGGAGGGGGTACGCCTACGAGCAGTACTTC.

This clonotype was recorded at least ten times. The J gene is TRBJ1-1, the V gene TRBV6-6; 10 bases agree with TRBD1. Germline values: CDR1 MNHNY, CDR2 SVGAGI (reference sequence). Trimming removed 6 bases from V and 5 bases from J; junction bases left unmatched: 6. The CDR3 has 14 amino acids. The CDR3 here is CASRSGQGGTEAFF. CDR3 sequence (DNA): TGTGCCAGCAGATCCGGACAGGGGGGAACTGAAGCTTTCTTT.

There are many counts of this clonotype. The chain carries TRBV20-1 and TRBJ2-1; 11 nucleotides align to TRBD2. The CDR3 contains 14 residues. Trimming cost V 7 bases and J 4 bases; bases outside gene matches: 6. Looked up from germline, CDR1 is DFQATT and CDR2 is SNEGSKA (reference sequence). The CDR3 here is CSVQTSGVYNEQFF. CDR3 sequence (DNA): TGCAGTGTCCAGACTAGCGGGGTTTACAATGAGCAGTTCTTC.

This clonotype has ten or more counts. Here the CDR3 reads CASSLAGVNTEAFF. DNA for the CDR3: TGTGCCAGCAGCTTAGCGGGGGTGAACACTGAAGCTTTCTTT. The chain carries TRBV7-2 and TRBJ1-1, with a possible D match to TRBD1 (5 bases). Trimming shortened V by 0 bases and J by 0 bases, and 5 bases separated the two germline ends. Germline-derived CDR1 and CDR2 are SGHTA and FQGNSA. CDR3 length: 14 residues.